Presented here are 32 T cell receptor beta chains from one specimen sequenced in a study of response to subunit inactivated influenza vaccine. TCRdb reprocessed the RT-PCR reads with MiXCR, giving one entry per CDR3 protein. The sample has hundreds of thousands of distinct CDR3 sequences; around a fifth are singletons. Sequencing used PBMCs from blood, obtained roughly 20 months after vaccination. The receptors were sampled from a man aged 50-75 years who received an inactivated influenza vaccine.

This sequence joins TRBV29-1 and TRBJ2-3; D is perhaps TRBD2 (6 bases). The V end lost 3 bases, the J end lost 0 bases, and 16 bases lay between the germline ends. CDR1 is SQVTM and CDR2 is ANQGSEA in the germline V gene. The CDR3 is 16 amino acids. CDR3 in amino acids: CSVDSRREQSTDTQYF. In nucleotides, the CDR3 is TGCAGCGTTGACAGTAGGCGGGAACAGAGCACAGATACGCAGTATTTT.

This clonotype was recorded a few times. The rearrangement links TRBV7-2 to TRBJ1-2, with D hard to call. The CDR3 consists of 12 residues. Trimming cost V 3 bases and J 8 bases, with 10 bases left between them. CDR1 and CDR2 from the germline V gene are SGHTA and FQGNSA. The DNA of the CDR3 is TGTGCCAGCAGCTTGTTAGATCGGGGCTACACCTTC. Translated: CASSLLDRGYTF.

This clonotype has only a few counts. This sequence joins TRBV5-1 and TRBJ2-4; D gene ambiguous. The CDR3 covers 13 residues. The V gene's germline CDR1 is SGHRS and CDR2 YFSETQ. Trimming removed 4 bases from V and 16 bases from J, with 21 bases in between. The CDR3 loop is CASSDHKHNGLYF. Here the CDR3 DNA reads TGCGCCAGCAGCGATCATAAACACAATGGGCTCTACTTC.

This clonotype was seen more than once but under ten times. V gene TRBV19 combines with J gene TRBJ1-5; the match to TRBD1 covers 7 bases. Trimming removed 6 bases from V and 7 bases from J; junction bases left unmatched: 12. CDR1 and CDR2 (germline): LNHDA, SQIVND (reference sequence). This CDR3 comprises 15 residues. Written as DNA, the CDR3 is TGTGCCAGTAGGCCGACAGGGAGGGTGTTGCAGCCCCAGCATTTT. It codes for CASRPTGRVLQPQHF.

V is TRBV20-1 and J is TRBJ1-1; D unresolved. Trimming cost V 0 bases and J 8 bases, with 22 bases left between them. The CDR3 extends over 16 amino acids. CDR1 and CDR2 from the germline V gene are DFQATT and SNEGSKA (reference sequence). CDR3 in DNA: TGCAGTGCTAGAGATCCTCGGTTGGCAGCTTCATCCGAAGCTTTCTTT. This translates into CSARDPRLAASSEAFF.

J is TRBJ2-1 and V is TRBV6-2 or TRBV6-3; the D is unclear. This CDR3 is built from 13 residues. Germline lookup yields CDR1 MNHEY and CDR2 SVGEGT. V gave up 5 bases and J gave up 2 bases, with 7 bases separating them. As DNA, the CDR3 is TGTGCCAGCAGTAACCGACCCTACAATGAGCAGTTCTTC. Translated, it gives CASSNRPYNEQFF.

This clonotype has just a few counts. This chain links TRBV10-1 with TRBJ2-3, with 7 positions matching TRBD2. The ends lost 5 bases at V and 4 bases at J; junction bases unmatched: 6. The CDR3 runs 14 residues. From germline, CDR1 is WNHNN and CDR2 SYGVQD (reference sequence). CDR3 in DNA: TGCGCCAGCAGTCACCGCGGACTAGCAGATACGCAGTATTTT. Amino acids: CASSHRGLADTQYF.

This clonotype was counted a few times. The chain is built from TRBV11-2 and TRBJ1-2; possible D gene TRBD1, 5 bases. Looked up from germline, CDR1 is SGHAT and CDR2 is FQNNGV. The CDR3 extends over 14 amino acids. Trimming took 4 bases from V and 8 from J, leaving 17 bases between them. The CDR3 spells CASSWGTYETGYTF. DNA for the CDR3: TGTGCCAGCAGCTGGGGGACCTACGAGACGGGCTACACCTTC.

This chain connects TRBV5-6 to TRBJ1-6, with 7 bases fitting TRBD1. CDR1 is SGHDT, CDR2 YYEEEE, per germline. The CDR3 has 15 amino acids. With V trimmed by 4 bases and J by 13 bases, 14 bases remained unmatched. CDR3 sequence: CASSPRTGLLVPLHF. As DNA, the CDR3 is TGTGCCAGCAGCCCTCGGACAGGACTCCTTGTTCCCCTCCACTTT.

This chain joins TRBV2 and TRBJ2-7; 16 nucleotides agree with TRBD2. CDR1 is SNHLY and CDR2 is FYNNEI in the germline V gene. The CDR3 totals 17 residues. V shed 6 bases and J 4 bases; nucleotides not matched to a gene: 9. The CDR3 bases are TGTGCCAGCAGAGCCGGGACTAGCGGGAGGGCCGGTTACGAGCAGTACTTC. Protein: CASRAGTSGRAGYEQYF.

The rearrangement joins TRBV9 to TRBJ1-1; D gene ambiguous. Trimming removed 1 base from V and 1 base from J, with 5 bases in between. The length of the CDR3 is 13 residues. The germline V gene encodes CDR1 SGDLS and CDR2 YYNGEE. The CDR3 bases are TGTGCCAGCAGCGTATTACAGAACACTGAAGCTTTCTTT. Its protein product is CASSVLQNTEAFF.

This clonotype has only a few counts. The CDR3 DNA is TGTGCCAGCAGCCTTTTTACAGGGATGCGGACCGGGGAGCTGTTTTTT. Translation: CASSLFTGMRTGELFF. The chain links TRBV14 to TRBJ2-2; the D gene is possibly TRBD1 (6 bases). The CDR3 has 16 amino acids. The ends were cut back, 4 bases at V and 5 bases at J, with 17 bases in the middle. The germline V gene encodes CDR1 SGHDN and CDR2 FVKESK.

The chain is built from TRBV20-1 and TRBJ1-1; D might be TRBD1 (6 bases). The germline V gene encodes CDR1 DFQATT and CDR2 SNEGSKA (reference sequence). CDR3 size: 14 residues. Trimming took 4 bases from V and 0 from J, leaving 12 bases between them. The CDR3 DNA is TGCAGTGCTAAGGGGGGGCATTTGAACACTGAAGCTTTCTTT. Translated: CSAKGGHLNTEAFF.

The chain is built from TRBV10-3 and TRBJ2-2, with unresolved D. Per germline, CDR1 ENHRY and CDR2 SYGVKD. The germline V and J ends were trimmed by 11 bases and 3 bases, with 16 bases remaining between them. The CDR3 contains 14 residues. The CDR3 region has the DNA TGTGCCGCCAGGCCCGGCCTCTACACCGGGGAGCTGTTTTTT. Translating gives CAARPGLYTGELFF.

This chain uses TRBV7-2 with TRBJ2-4; D assignment may be TRBD1 or TRBD2 (5 bases each). The germline CDR1 and CDR2 sequences are SGHTA and FQGNSA. V was shortened by 5 bases and J by 8 bases, with 16 bases between the two germline ends. The CDR3 covers 14 residues. CDR3 DNA: TGTGCCAGCAGCCCTGGGACCCTCTTGGACATTCAGTACTTC. Translating gives CASSPGTLLDIQYF.

The chain carries TRBV20-1 and TRBJ2-7, with 8 bases matching TRBD2. Per the germline V gene, CDR1 is DFQATT and CDR2 is SNEGSKA (reference sequence). The CDR3 is made up of 12 amino acids. The J segment lost 6 bases and the V segment lost 6 bases, leaving 7 bases of the junction unmatched. CDR3 nucleotide sequence: TGCAGTGCGAGAAAACTAGCGGTCGAGCAGTACTTC. Amino acid sequence: CSARKLAVEQYF.

The V and J genes are TRBV20-1 and TRBJ1-5; 8 positions match TRBD1. The V and J ends lost 1 base and 7 bases, in that order; junction bases with no gene match: 3. Germline-derived CDR1 and CDR2 are DFQATT and SNEGSKA (reference sequence). The CDR3 is made up of 13 amino acids. CDR3 sequence reads: CSARVTGDQPQHF. CDR3 in DNA: TGCAGTGCTAGAGTGACAGGGGACCAGCCCCAGCATTTT.

This clonotype was counted between two and nine times. J is TRBJ1-4 and V is TRBV7-9; D remains unclear. Germline CDR1 is SEHNR and CDR2 is FQNEAQ (reference sequence). This CDR3 has 16 amino acids. V was pared by 2 bases and J by 0 bases, with 10 bases between. The CDR3 loop is CASSLRSLATNEKLFF. The CDR3 bases are TGTGCCAGCAGCTTACGGTCGCTTGCAACTAATGAAAAACTGTTTTTT.

This clonotype was seen repeatedly, ten times or more. The V and J genes are TRBV19 and TRBJ1-5; D ambiguous. Trimming removed 3 bases at V and 9 bases at J, with 9 bases between. CDR3 size: 12 residues. The germline V gene has CDR1 LNHDA and CDR2 SQIVND (reference sequence). The CDR3 loop is CASSIIQWPQHF. DNA for the CDR3: TGTGCCAGTAGTATCATTCAGTGGCCCCAGCATTTT.

This chain links TRBV27 with TRBJ1-2, with 7 positions matching TRBD1. Germline V gives CDR1 MNHEY, CDR2 SMNVEV (reference sequence). The CDR3 covers 13 residues. Losses at the gene ends were 6 bases for V and 4 bases for J; bases not matched to a gene: 5. CDR3 amino acids: CASRRDRSYGYTF. In nucleotides, the CDR3 is TGTGCCAGCAGGCGGGACAGATCCTATGGCTACACCTTC.

This chain links TRBV4-3 with TRBJ2-3; a possible D gene is TRBD2 (6 bases). Germline loops: CDR1 LGHNA, CDR2 YSLEER. Trimming took 0 bases from V and 3 from J, leaving 13 bases between them. The CDR3 is 16 amino acids. CDR3 in amino acids: CASSQEVGRWTDTQYF. The CDR3 nucleotides read TGCGCCAGCAGCCAAGAAGTAGGGAGGTGGACAGATACGCAGTATTTT.

Only a few counts were recorded for this clonotype. This chain connects TRBV12-3 or TRBV12-4 to TRBJ1-4, with D unresolved. The CDR3 loop spans 12 amino acids. The V end lost 3 bases, the J end lost 8 bases, and 7 bases lay between the germline ends. In DNA, the CDR3 is TGTGCCAGCAGTTTTTGGGTAGAAAAACTGTTTTTT. The encoded protein is CASSFWVEKLFF.

V gene TRBV2 combines with J gene TRBJ2-1; perhaps TRBD2 as D (7 bases). V was clipped by 8 bases and J by 4 bases, with 15 bases between them. Per germline, CDR1 SNHLY and CDR2 FYNNEI. The CDR3 spans 14 residues. CDR3 coding DNA: TGTGCCAGCCAGCGGGACACGGATTACAATGAGCAGTTCTTC. Translated, it gives CASQRDTDYNEQFF.

This clonotype was seen more than once but under ten times. CDR3 bases: TGTGCCAGCAGTCAGAATGAAGCTTTCTTT. Its translation is CASSQNEAFF. V gene TRBV3-1 combines with J gene TRBJ1-1; no definite D call. The CDR3 consists of 10 residues. Germline loops: CDR1 LGHDT, CDR2 YNNKEL (reference sequence). V was cut by 6 bases and J by 7 bases, with 6 bases left in between.

This clonotype was seen at least ten times. This rearrangement joins TRBV10-3 to TRBJ2-1; 10 bases are a match to TRBD1. CDR3 size: 14 residues. J lost 6 bases, V lost 6 bases, and 5 bases had no gene match. Germline V lookup: CDR1 ENHRY, CDR2 SYGVKD. This CDR3 is CAIRDGTGANEQFF. DNA for the CDR3: TGTGCCATCAGGGACGGGACAGGGGCCAATGAGCAGTTCTTC.

This clonotype was seen a few times. The DNA is left out, because the CDR3 cannot be placed on it with certainty; the CDR3 is given as TCRdb lists it. The chain recombines TRBV12-3 or TRBV12-4 with TRBJ2-2; the D call TRBD1 from the table was never checked on the DNA. The CDR3 has 16 amino acids, counting both end residues. CDR3 loop: CASILGPGANTGELFF.

A single count supports this clonotype. This sequence joins TRBV10-3 and TRBJ2-3; D possibly corresponds to TRBD1 (6 bases). V gave up 3 bases and J gave up 6 bases, with 16 bases separating them. The CDR3 loop spans 15 amino acids. Germline CDR1 is ENHRY and CDR2 is SYGVKD. The CDR3 DNA sequence: TGTGCCATCAGTGACCCATCGCAGGGGCTGGATACGCAGTATTTT. This translates into CAISDPSQGLDTQYF.

The chain links TRBV28 to TRBJ1-4; D perhaps matches TRBD1 (6 bases). CDR3 size: 15 residues. Trimming took 4 bases from V and 8 from J, leaving 17 bases between them. Germline CDR1 reads MDHEN; CDR2 reads SYDVKM. CDR3 region: CASSSEEGGREKLFF. The CDR3 DNA reads TGTGCCAGCAGTTCCGAAGAGGGGGGGCGGGAAAAACTGTTTTTT.

This clonotype was recorded at least ten times. An end of the junction differs from the germline gene, which may be a read error. The V gene is TRBV5-1, the J gene TRBJ1-1; 8 bases fit TRBD1. This CDR3 spans 13 amino acids. Germline-derived CDR1 and CDR2 are SGHRS and YFSETQ. The CDR3 DNA is TGCGCCAGCAGCACCTACCCGGGACAGGAAGTTTTCTTT. It codes for CASSTYPGQEVFF.

The sample holds many counts of this clonotype. V usage is TRBV6-2 or TRBV6-3 and J usage is TRBJ1-1, with D possibly TRBD1 on 5 matching bases. CDR3 length equals 13 residues. V was pared by 10 bases and J by 0 bases, with 12 bases between. Germline CDR1 is MNHEY and CDR2 is SVGEGT. CDR3 nucleotides: TGTGCCACCGCCGGACACTTGAACACTGAAGCTTTCTTT. Amino acid sequence: CATAGHLNTEAFF.

This rearrangement joins TRBV7-2 to TRBJ1-5; D call uncertain. V lost 4 bases and J lost 6, with 7 bases in between. This CDR3 has 12 residues. CDR1 is SGHTA, CDR2 FQGNSA, per germline. In DNA, the CDR3 is TGTGCCAGCAGCTCAATGAGTCAGCCCCAGCATTTT. As protein: CASSSMSQPQHF.

This clonotype turned up a few times. This rearrangement joins TRBV12-3 or TRBV12-4 to TRBJ2-7; 7 nucleotides align to TRBD1. The V and J ends lost 2 bases and 1 base, in that order; junction bases with no gene match: 8. The CDR3 consists of 16 residues. In DNA, the CDR3 is TGTGCCAGCAGTTTATTGGGACAGATAAATTCCTACGAGCAGTACTTC. Amino acids: CASSLLGQINSYEQYF.